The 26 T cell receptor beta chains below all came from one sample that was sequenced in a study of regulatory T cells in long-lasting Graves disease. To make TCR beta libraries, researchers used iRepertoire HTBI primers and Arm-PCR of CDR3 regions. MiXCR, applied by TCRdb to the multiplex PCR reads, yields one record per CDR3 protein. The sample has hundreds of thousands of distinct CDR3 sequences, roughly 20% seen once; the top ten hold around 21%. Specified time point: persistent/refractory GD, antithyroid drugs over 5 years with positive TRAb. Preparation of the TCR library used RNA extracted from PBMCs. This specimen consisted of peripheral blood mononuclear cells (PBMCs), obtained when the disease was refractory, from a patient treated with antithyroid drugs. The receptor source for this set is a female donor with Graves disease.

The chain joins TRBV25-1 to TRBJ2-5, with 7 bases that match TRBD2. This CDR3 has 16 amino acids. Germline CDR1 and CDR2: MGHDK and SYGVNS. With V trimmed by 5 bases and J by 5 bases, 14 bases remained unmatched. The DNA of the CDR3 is TGTGCCAGCAGTCGAGAGGGAGCGGGAAGGAACGAGACCCAGTACTTC. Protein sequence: CASSREGAGRNETQYF. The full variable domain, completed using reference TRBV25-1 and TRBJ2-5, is EADIYQTPRYLVIGTGKKITLECSQTMGHDKMYWYQQDPGMELHLIHYSYGVNSTEKGDLSSESTVSRIRTEHFPLTLESARPSHTSQYLCASSREGAGRNETQYFGPGTRLLVL.

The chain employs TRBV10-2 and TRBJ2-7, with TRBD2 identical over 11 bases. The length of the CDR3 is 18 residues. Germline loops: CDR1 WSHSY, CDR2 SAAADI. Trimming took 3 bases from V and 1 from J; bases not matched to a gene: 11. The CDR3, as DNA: TGCGCCAGCAGTGAAGCGGAACTAGCGGGAGCGACATCCTACGAGCAGTACTTC. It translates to CASSEAELAGATSYEQYF.

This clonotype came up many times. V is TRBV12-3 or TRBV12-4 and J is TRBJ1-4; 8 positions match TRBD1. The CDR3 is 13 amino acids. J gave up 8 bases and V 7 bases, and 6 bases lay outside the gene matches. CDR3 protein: CASTRQGQEKLFF. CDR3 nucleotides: TGTGCCAGCACGCGACAGGGGCAGGAAAAACTGTTTTTT.

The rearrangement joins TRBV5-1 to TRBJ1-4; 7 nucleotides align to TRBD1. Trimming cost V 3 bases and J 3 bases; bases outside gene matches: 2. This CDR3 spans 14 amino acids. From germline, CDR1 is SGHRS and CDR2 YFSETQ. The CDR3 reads CASSSGQPNEKLFF. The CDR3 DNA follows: TGCGCCAGCAGCTCGGGACAGCCTAATGAAAAACTGTTTTTT. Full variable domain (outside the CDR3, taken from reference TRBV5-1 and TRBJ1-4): KAGVTQTPRYLIKTRGQQVTLSCSPISGHRSVSWYQQTPGQGLQFLFEYFSETQRNKGNFPGRFSGRQFSNSRSEMNVSTLELGDSALYLCASSSGQPNEKLFFGSGTQLSVL.

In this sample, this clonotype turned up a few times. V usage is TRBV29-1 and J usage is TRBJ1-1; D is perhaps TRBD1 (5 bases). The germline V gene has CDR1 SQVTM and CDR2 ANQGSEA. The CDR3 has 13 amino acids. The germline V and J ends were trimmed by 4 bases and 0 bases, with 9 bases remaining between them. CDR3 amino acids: CSVGAGLNTEAFF. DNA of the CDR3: TGCAGCGTTGGAGCAGGGCTGAACACTGAAGCTTTCTTT. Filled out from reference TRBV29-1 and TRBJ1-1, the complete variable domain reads SAVISQKPSRDICQRGTSLTIQCQVDSQVTMMFWYRQQPGQSLTLIATANQGSEATYESGFVIDKFPISRPNLTFSTLTVSNMSPEDSSIYLCSVGAGLNTEAFFGQGTRLTVV.

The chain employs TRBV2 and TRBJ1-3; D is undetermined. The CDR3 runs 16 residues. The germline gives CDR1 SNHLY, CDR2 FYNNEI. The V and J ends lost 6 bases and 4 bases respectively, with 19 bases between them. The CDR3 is CASSDVMRALGNTIYF. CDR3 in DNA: TGTGCCAGCAGCGACGTGATGCGGGCACTCGGAAACACCATATATTTT.

The CDR3 reads CSVEHTGHTEAFF. CDR3 coding DNA: TGCAGCGTTGAACACACAGGGCACACTGAAGCTTTCTTT. V usage is TRBV29-1 and J usage is TRBJ1-1; weak D call: TRBD1 (6 bases). Germline V CDR1 and CDR2: SQVTM, ANQGSEA. Trimming pared 2 bases from V and 3 bases from J, leaving 10 bases between. The CDR3 is made up of 13 amino acids.

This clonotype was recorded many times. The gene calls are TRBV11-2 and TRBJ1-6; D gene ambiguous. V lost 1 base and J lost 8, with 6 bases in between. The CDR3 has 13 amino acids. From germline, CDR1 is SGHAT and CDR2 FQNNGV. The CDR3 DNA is TGTGCCAGCAGCTTAGGAGTGGATTCACCCCTCCACTTT. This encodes CASSLGVDSPLHF. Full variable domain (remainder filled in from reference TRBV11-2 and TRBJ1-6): EAGVAQSPRYKIIEKRQSVAFWCNPISGHATLYWYQQILGQGPKLLIQFQNNGVVDDSQLPKDRFSAERLKGVDSTLKIQPAKLEDSAVYLCASSLGVDSPLHFGNGTRLTVT.

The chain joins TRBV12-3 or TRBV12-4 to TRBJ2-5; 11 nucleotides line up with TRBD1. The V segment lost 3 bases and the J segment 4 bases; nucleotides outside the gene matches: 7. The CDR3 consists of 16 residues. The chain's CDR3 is CASSFQGTGGRETQYF. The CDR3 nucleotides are TGTGCCAGCAGTTTCCAGGGGACAGGGGGGAGAGAGACCCAGTACTTC.

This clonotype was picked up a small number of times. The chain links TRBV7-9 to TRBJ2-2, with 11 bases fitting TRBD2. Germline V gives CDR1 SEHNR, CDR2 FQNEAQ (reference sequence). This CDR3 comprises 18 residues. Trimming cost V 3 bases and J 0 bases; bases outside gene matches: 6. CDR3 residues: CASSLGTSGYTNTGELFF. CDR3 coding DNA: TGTGCCAGCAGCTTGGGGACTAGCGGATATACGAACACCGGGGAGCTGTTTTTT.

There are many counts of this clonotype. Written as DNA, the CDR3 is TGTGCCAGCAGTGAAAGTAGCAATCAGCCCCAGCATTTT. Protein: CASSESSNQPQHF. This chain links TRBV27 with TRBJ1-5, with D unresolved. The CDR3 extends over 13 amino acids. V lost 5 bases to trimming and J lost 0 bases, with 5 bases between them. From germline, CDR1 is MNHEY and CDR2 SMNVEV (reference sequence).

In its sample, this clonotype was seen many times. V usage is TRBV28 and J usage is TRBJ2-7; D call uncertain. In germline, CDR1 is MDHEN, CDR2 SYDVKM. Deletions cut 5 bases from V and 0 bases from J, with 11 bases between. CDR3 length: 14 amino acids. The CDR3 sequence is CASSPRASSYEQYF. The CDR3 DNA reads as TGTGCCAGCAGTCCTCGAGCGAGCTCCTACGAGCAGTACTTC.

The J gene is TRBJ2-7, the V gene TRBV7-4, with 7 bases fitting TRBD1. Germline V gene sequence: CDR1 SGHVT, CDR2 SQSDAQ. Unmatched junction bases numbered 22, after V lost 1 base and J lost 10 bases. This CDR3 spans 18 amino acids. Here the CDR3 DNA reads TGTGCCAGCAGCTTAGACTGCCGGGACAGCGTCATAAAGGGAGAACAGTACTTC. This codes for CASSLDCRDSVIKGEQYF.

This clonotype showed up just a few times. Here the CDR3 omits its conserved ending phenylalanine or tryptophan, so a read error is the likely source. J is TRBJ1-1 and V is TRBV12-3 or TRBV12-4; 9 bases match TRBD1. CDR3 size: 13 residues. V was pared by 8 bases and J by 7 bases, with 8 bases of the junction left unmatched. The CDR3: CASLRTGGSEAFL. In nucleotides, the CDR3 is TGTGCCAGCCTCCGAACAGGGGGCAGTGAAGCTTTCCTT.

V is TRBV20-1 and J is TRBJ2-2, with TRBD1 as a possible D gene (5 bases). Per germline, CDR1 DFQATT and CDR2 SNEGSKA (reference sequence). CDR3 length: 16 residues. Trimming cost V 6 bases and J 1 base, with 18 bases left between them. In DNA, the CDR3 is TGCAGTGCCCCCAGGGTGGGAACATGGAACACCGGGGAGCTGTTTTTT. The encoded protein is CSAPRVGTWNTGELFF.

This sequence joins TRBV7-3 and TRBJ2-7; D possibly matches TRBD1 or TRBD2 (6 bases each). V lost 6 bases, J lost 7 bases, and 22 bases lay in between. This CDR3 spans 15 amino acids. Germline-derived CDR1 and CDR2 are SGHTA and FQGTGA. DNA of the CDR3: TGTGCCAGCAGTGGAGGGGGGACGGACCTTTGGGAGCAGTACTTC. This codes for CASSGGGTDLWEQYF.

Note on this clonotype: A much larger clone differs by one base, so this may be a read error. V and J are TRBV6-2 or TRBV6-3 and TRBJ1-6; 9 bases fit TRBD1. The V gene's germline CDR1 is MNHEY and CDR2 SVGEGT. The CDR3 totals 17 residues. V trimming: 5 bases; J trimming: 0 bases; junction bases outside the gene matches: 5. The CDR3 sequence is CASSRSGQGSYNSPLHF. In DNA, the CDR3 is TGTGCCAGCAGTCGCTCGGGACAGGGCTCCTATAATTCACCCCTCCACTTT.

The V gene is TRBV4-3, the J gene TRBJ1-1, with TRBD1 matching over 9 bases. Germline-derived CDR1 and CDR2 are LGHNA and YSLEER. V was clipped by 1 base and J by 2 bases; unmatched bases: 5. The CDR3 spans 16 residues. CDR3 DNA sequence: TGCGCCAGCAGCCAAGCCTGGACAGGGGCTAACACTGAAGCTTTCTTT. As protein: CASSQAWTGANTEAFF.

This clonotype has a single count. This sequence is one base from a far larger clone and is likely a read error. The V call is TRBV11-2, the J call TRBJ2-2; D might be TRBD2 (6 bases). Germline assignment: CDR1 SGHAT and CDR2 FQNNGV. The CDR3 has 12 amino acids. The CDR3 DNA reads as TGTGCCAGCAGCTTAGCCGGCGGGGAGCTGTCTTTT. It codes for CASSLAGGELSF. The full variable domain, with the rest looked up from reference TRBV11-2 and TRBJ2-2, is EAGVAQSPRYKIIEKRQSVAFWCNPISGHATLYWYQQILGQGPKLLIQFQNNGVVDDSQLPKDRFSAERLKGVDSTLKIQPAKLEDSAVYLCASSLAGGELSFGEGSRLTVL.

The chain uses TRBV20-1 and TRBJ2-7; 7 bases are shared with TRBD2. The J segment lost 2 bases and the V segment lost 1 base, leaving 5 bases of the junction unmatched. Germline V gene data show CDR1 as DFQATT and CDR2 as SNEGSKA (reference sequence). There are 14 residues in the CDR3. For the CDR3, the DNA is TGCAGTGCTAGAGTGGACGGGAGGACCTACGAGCAGTACTTC. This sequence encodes CSARVDGRTYEQYF.

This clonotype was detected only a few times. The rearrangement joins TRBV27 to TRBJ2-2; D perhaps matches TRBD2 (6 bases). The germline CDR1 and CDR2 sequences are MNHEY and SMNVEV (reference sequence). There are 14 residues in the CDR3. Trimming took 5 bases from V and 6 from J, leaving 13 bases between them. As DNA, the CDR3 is TGTGCCAGCAGTATTGGGACTTACGCCGGGGAGCTGTTTTTT. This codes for CASSIGTYAGELFF.

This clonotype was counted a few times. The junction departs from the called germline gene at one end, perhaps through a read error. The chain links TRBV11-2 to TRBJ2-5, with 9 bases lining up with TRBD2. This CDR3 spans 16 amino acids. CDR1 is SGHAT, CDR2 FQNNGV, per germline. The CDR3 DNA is TGTGTCAGCAGCTGGGAACGCGGGAGGGTGGAAGAGACCCAGTACTTC. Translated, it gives CVSSWERGRVEETQYF.

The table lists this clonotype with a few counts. CDR3: CASSLDILWGDSTGELFF. CDR3 bases: TGTGCCAGCAGCTTAGATATTCTATGGGGAGATTCCACCGGGGAGCTGTTTTTT. V and J are TRBV11-2 and TRBJ2-2; possibly TRBD2 for D (5 bases). Germline V gives CDR1 SGHAT, CDR2 FQNNGV. CDR3 length: 18 amino acids. The V end lost 0 bases, the J end lost 4 bases, and 18 bases lay between the germline ends.

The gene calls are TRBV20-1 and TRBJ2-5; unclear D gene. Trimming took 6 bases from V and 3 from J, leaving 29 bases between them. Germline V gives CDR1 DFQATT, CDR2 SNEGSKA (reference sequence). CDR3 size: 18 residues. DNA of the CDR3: TGCAGTGCCGCGACTCCACCCCGTCAGAGGCTCTCCGAAGAGACCCAGTACTTC. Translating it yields CSAATPPRQRLSEETQYF.

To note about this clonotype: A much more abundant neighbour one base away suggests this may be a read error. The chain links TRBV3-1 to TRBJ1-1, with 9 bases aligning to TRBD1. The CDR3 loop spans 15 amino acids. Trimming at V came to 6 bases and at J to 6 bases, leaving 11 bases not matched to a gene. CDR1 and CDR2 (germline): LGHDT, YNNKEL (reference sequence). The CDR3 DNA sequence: TGTGCCAGCAGTACGGGGGCAGGGACAGGGTCTGAAGCTTTCTTT. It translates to CASSTGAGTGSEAFF.

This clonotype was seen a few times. CDR3 in DNA: TGTGCCTGGAGTCTGGCTCACTACGAGCAGTACTTC. It yields the protein CAWSLAHYEQYF. The chain has TRBV30 and TRBJ2-7; D not resolved. V shed 2 bases and J shed 3 bases, with 8 bases lying between them. The CDR3 totals 12 residues. Germline values: CDR1 GTSNPN, CDR2 SVGIG (reference sequence).